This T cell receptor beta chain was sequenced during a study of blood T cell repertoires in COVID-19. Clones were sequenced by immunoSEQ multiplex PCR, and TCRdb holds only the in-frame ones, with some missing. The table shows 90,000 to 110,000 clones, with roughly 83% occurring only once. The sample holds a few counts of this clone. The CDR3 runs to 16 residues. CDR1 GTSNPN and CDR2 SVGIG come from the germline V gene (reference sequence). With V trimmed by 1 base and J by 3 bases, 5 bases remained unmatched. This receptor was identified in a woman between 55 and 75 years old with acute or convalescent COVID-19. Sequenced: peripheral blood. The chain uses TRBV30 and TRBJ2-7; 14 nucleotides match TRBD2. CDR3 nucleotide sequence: TGTGCCTGGAGTGGGGGACTAGCGGGAGACCTCTACGAGCAGTACTTC. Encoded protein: CAWSGGLAGDLYEQYF.